These T cell receptor beta chains were read from a single sample in a study of shared clonotypes between healthy human individuals. The protocol was immunoSEQ multiplex PCR, while the TCRdb copy is restricted to in-frame clones and leaves out a portion. The sample contains more than 550,000 clones, about nine tenths of which appear only once. Sequenced sample: memory CD8+ T cells from PBMCs. The receptors shown here come from a man between 18 and 35 years old in good health. Some clones in this sample may be carry-over from other donors' samples. Each CDR3 is given without its conserved first and last residue. Expanded clones get a size class; other rows say once, few or many, or leave the size out.

clone_size j_call v_call cdr3_length cdr3_aa
- TRBJ2-1 TRBV11-2 12 ASRSRTQYNEQF
- TRBJ2-7 TRBV11-2 11 ASSPRLSMEQY
- TRBJ2-1 TRBV7-2 14 ASSLVGVAGSNEQF
- TRBJ2-3 TRBV27 13 ASSLRGGGSDTQY
- TRBJ1-1 TRBV14 12 ASSLQTRNTEAF
- TRBJ2-4 TRBV6-5 13 ASSYSRLDKNIQY
- TRBJ1-5 TRBV6-1 12 ASMRGDSNQPQH
- TRBJ2-7 TRBV9 13 ASSPRDIRSYEQY
- TRBJ1-2 TRBV11-2 14 ASSRIRTDTNYGYT
- TRBJ2-7 TRBV27 11 ASSFRGGYEQY
once TRBJ2-3 TRBV9 15 ASSVWHAGGPTDTQY
- TRBJ2-5 TRBV19 15 ASSMLRGGGSMETQY
- TRBJ2-5 TRBV7-6 14 ASRDTTSGRVETQY
- TRBJ2-1 TRBV27 14 ASSPTSGSSYNEQF
- TRBJ2-1 TRBV5-8 15 ASSPSTGYRPGNEQF
- TRBJ2-7 TRBV4-1 14 ASSQAGLAGRDEQY
- TRBJ2-5 TRBV7-9 14 ASSLVGTATQETQY
- TRBJ1-4 TRBV5-6 13 ASSLMTGGLEKLF
- TRBJ2-1 TRBV20-1 9 SASWSHEQF
- TRBJ2-5 TRBV27 15 ASSLSPPLVGLETQY
- TRBJ2-7 TRBV5-4 13 ASSHGLAPSYEQY
- TRBJ2-4 TRBV7-9 13 ASSPPGLAKNIQY
- TRBJ1-3 TRBV5-6 12 ASSLAGTGNTIY
- TRBJ2-1 TRBV2 13 ASRAQRGMGNEQF
- TRBJ2-2 TRBV6-1 15 ASSEALGSASSGELF
- TRBJ1-5 TRBV4-1 16 ASSLDPSLTRRNQPQH
once TRBJ2-7 TRBV19 13 ASSTGRKSSYEQY
once TRBJ1-2 TRBV28 14 ASSSPRRGVNYGYT
- TRBJ1-2 TRBV6-4 11 ASSDSKVAGYT
- TRBJ2-7 TRBV10-2 13 ASSATGLAGAEQY
- TRBJ2-3 TRBV9 15 ASSVVGLAGASDTQY
- TRBJ2-3 TRBV9 16 ASSVTLPGTGDTDTQY
- TRBJ2-1 TRBV30 12 AWRSLAGYNEQF